Only a few counts were recorded for the clone carrying this T cell receptor beta chain. Sequencing was performed with immunoSEQ multiplex PCR; in TCRdb, only in-frame clones are kept and a portion is missing. The sample consists of about 110,000 clones, approximately 80% of them appearing once. The CDR3 totals 15 residues. Looked up from germline, CDR1 is MNHNS and CDR2 is SASEGT. Trimming removed 7 bases from V and 7 bases from J; junction bases left unmatched: 10. The data were taken from a study of PD-1 blockade in mismatch repair-deficient tumors. The material was peripheral blood, obtained 60 weeks after starting pembrolizumab. The V and J genes are TRBV6-1 and TRBJ2-1, with TRBD2 matching over 10 bases. The sequence derives from an adult with mismatch repair-deficient cancer. The CDR3 DNA reads as TGTGCCAGCACCCGAGCGGGAGGGCCCCAGAATGAGCAGTTCTTC. Translating gives CASTRAGGPQNEQFF.